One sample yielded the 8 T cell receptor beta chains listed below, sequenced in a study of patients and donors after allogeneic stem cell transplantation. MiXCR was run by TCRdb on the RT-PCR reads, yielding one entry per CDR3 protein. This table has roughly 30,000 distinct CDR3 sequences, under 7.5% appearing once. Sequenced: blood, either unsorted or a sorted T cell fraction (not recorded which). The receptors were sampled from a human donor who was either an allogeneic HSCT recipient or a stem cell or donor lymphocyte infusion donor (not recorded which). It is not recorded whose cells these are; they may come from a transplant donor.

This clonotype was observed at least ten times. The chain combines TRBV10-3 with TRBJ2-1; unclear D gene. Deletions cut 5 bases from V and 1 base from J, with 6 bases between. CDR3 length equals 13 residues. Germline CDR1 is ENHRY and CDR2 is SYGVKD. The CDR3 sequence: CAISSGSYNEQFF. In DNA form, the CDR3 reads TGTGCCATCAGTTCTGGGTCCTACAATGAGCAGTTCTTC.

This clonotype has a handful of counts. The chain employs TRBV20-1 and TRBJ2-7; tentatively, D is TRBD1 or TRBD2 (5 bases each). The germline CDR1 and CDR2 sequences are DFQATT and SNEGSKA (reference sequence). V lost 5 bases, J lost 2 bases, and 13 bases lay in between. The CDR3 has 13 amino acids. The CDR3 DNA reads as TGCAGTGCTGCACCGGGACCGACCTACGAGCAGTACTTC. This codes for CSAAPGPTYEQYF.

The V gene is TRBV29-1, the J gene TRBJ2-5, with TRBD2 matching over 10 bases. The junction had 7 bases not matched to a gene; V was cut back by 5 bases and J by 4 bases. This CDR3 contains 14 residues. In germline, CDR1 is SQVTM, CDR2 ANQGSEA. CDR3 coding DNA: TGCAGCGTTCAAGCGGGAGGGCCAGGAGAGACCCAGTACTTC. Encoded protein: CSVQAGGPGETQYF.

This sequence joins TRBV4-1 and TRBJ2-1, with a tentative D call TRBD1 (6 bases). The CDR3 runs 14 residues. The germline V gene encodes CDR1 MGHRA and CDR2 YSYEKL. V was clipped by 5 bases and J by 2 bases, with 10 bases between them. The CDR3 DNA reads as TGCGCCAGCAGCTTTCCAGGGGCCTACAATGAGCAGTTCTTC. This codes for CASSFPGAYNEQFF.

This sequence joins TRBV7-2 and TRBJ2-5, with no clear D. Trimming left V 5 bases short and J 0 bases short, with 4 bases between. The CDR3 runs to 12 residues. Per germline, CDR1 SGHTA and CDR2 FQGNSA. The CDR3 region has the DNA TGTGCCAGCAGCCCGTACCAAGAGACCCAGTACTTC. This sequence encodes CASSPYQETQYF.

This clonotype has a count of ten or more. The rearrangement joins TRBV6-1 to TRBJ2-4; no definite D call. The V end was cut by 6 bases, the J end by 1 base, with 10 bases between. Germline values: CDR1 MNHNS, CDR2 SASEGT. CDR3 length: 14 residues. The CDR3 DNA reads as TGTGCCAGCAGCCCGGACGGCGCCAAAAACATTCAGTACTTC. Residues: CASSPDGAKNIQYF.

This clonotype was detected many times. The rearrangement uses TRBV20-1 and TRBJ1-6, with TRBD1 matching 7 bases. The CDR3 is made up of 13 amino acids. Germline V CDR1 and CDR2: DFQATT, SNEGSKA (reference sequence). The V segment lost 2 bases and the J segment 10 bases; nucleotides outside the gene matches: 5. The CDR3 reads CSARTGVDSPLHF. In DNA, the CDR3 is TGCAGTGCTAGAACAGGGGTTGACTCACCCCTCCACTTT.

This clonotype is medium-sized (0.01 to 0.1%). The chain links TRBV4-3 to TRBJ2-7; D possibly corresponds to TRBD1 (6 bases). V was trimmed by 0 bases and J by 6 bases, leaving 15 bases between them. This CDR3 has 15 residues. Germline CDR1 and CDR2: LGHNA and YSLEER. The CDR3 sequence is CASSQDPRGYGEQYF. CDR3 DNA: TGCGCCAGCAGCCAAGATCCCAGGGGATATGGCGAGCAGTACTTC.